These 7 T cell receptor beta chains were all obtained from the same sample, sequenced in a study of PD-L1 blockade in urothelial cancer. TCRdb's table, derived via immunoSEQ multiplex PCR, lists solely in-frame clones and lacks some. The repertoire holds approximately 71,000 clones, with about 83% as singletons. Time point defined: pretreatment peripheral blood. The specimen comprised PBMCs, sampled around atezolizumab (anti-PD-L1) treatment. The receptors come from a woman in her 70s with urothelial cancer.

The chain combines TRBV5-1 with TRBJ2-7; 10 positions match TRBD1. Per germline, CDR1 SGHRS and CDR2 YFSETQ. The V segment lost 0 bases and the J segment 3 bases; nucleotides outside the gene matches: 3. The CDR3 has 15 amino acids. CDR3 amino acids: CASSLAGQGDYEQYF. For the CDR3, the DNA is TGCGCCAGCAGCTTGGCAGGACAGGGGGACTACGAGCAGTACTTC.

The rearrangement uses TRBV7-8 and TRBJ2-7; 12 bases are a match to TRBD2. V lost 2 bases and J lost 4; bases outside the gene matches: 12. This CDR3 has 18 amino acids. Germline V gene lookup returns CDR1 SGHVS and CDR2 FQNEAQ. CDR3 coding DNA: TGTGCCAGCAGCTTATCTAGCGGGGGGGCCAGCTCGCGTTACGAGCAGTACTTC. As protein: CASSLSSGGASSRYEQYF.

The chain joins TRBV19 to TRBJ2-6; 7 bases match TRBD1. V dropped 4 bases and J dropped 3; count of bases not matched to a gene: 21. In germline, CDR1 is LNHDA, CDR2 SQIVND (reference sequence). CDR3 length: 21 amino acids. CDR3 residues: CASSTWVLRDRGSSGANVLTF. The CDR3 region has the DNA TGTGCCAGTAGTACTTGGGTCCTCCGGGACAGAGGTTCGAGTGGGGCCAACGTCCTGACTTTC.

This rearrangement joins TRBV11-2 to TRBJ1-3; D not resolved. The CDR3 contains 15 residues. Germline V CDR1 and CDR2: SGHAT, FQNNGV. V gave up 5 bases and J gave up 0 bases, with 11 bases separating them. Here the CDR3 reads CASSPPGSSGNTIYF. The CDR3, as DNA: TGTGCCAGCAGCCCCCCCGGGAGCTCTGGAAACACCATATATTTT.

The chain recombines TRBV2 with TRBJ2-3, with D perhaps TRBD2 (6 bases). The germline gives CDR1 SNHLY, CDR2 FYNNEI. Trimming removed 9 bases at V and 0 bases at J, with 13 bases between. The CDR3 consists of 14 residues. In nucleotides, the CDR3 is TGTGCCAGTTTAGCGGACCTAAGCACAGATACGCAGTATTTT. Its protein is CASLADLSTDTQYF.

In DNA form, the CDR3 reads TGTGCCACCAGCAAAGGACAGGGGGCGGGAGGCTACACCTTC. As protein: CATSKGQGAGGYTF. The chain employs TRBV15 and TRBJ1-2, with TRBD1 identical over 11 bases. CDR1 is LNHNV and CDR2 is YYDKDF in the germline V gene (reference sequence). The CDR3 has 14 residues. The trim removed 4 bases at V and 8 bases at J, leaving 6 bases unmatched.

The chain combines TRBV30 with TRBJ2-3; 12 positions match TRBD2. In germline, CDR1 is GTSNPN, CDR2 SVGIG (reference sequence). This CDR3 contains 16 residues. The CDR3 loop reads CARREGLAGGRDTQYF. The CDR3 bases are TGTGCTCGGAGGGAGGGGCTAGCGGGGGGGCGAGATACGCAGTATTTT.